This TCR beta chain came from a study of beta chain features in type 1 diabetes. Study information: No patient-donor differences in age, gender, total cells or subset yield. Notes on the study in general: Among patients with Type 1 diabetes, TCRB CDR3s were moderately but significantly shorter in every one of the four CD4+ subsets.

About this clone itself: Its target is unknown.

The CDR3 runs to 15 residues. From germline, CDR1 is SGHTA and CDR2 FQGNSA. J gave up 4 bases and V 3 bases, and 3 bases lay outside the gene matches. Every isolated RNA sample was fully reverse transcribed, so sequencing captured expressed TCRB transcripts. Profiling relied on immunoSEQ multiplex PCR, and the TCRdb table lists in-frame clones only, not all of them. Among 35,000 to 45,000 clones listed, 55% to 70% were seen once. Sequencing was performed on Tregs from blood. The chain carries TRBV7-2 and TRBJ2-1; 10 nucleotides align to TRBD2. The TCR sequence derives from a woman under 40 in good health. The CDR3 coding sequence is TGTGCCAGCAGCTTGGGACTAGCGCTATACAATGAGCAGTTCTTC. This sequence encodes CASSLGLALYNEQFF.